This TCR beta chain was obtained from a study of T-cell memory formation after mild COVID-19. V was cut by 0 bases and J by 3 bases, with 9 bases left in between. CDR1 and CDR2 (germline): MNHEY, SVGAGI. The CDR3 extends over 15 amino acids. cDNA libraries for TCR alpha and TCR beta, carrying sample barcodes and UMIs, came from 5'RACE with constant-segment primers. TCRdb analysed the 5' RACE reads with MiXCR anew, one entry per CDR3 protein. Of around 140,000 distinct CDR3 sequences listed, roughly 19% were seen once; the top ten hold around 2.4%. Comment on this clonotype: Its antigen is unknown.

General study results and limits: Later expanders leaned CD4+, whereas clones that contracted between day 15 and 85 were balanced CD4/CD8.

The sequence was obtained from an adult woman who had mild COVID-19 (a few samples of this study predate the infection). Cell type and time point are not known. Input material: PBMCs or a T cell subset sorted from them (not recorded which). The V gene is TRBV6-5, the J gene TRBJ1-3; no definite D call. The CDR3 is CASSYSVRSGNTIYF. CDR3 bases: TGTGCCAGCAGTTACTCGGTACGGAGTGGAAACACCATATATTTT.